Below are 20 T cell receptor beta chains sequenced from a single sample in a study of OX40 agonist ivuxolimab in advanced cancers. Profiling relied on immunoSEQ multiplex PCR, and the TCRdb table lists in-frame clones only, not all of them. The repertoire includes 25,000 to 30,000 clones, about 88% of them detected once, and roughly 19% sits in the top ten. This material consisted of CD4+ or CD8+ T cells sorted from blood, taken in a trial of the OX40 agonist ivuxolimab. Source of these receptors: an adult with an advanced solid tumor such as melanoma, head and neck, liver or kidney cancer.

In DNA form, the CDR3 reads TGTGCCAGCAGCTTGGGTTCGGCGGGAGGGGGCTCCTACAATGAGCAGTTCTTC. Its protein product is CASSLGSAGGGSYNEQFF. This rearrangement joins TRBV11-2 to TRBJ2-1; 9 nucleotides match TRBD2. Germline trimming cut 3 bases from V and 0 bases from J; bases unmatched to any gene: 9. CDR3 length: 18 residues. Germline-derived CDR1 and CDR2 are SGHAT and FQNNGV. The whole variable domain, remainder taken from reference TRBV11-2 and TRBJ2-1, is EAGVAQSPRYKIIEKRQSVAFWCNPISGHATLYWYQQILGQGPKLLIQFQNNGVVDDSQLPKDRFSAERLKGVDSTLKIQPAKLEDSAVYLCASSLGSAGGGSYNEQFFGPGTRLTVL.

The CDR3 protein is CASIGGLGTGELFF. CDR3 sequence (DNA): TGTGCCAGCATAGGCGGGTTGGGGACCGGGGAGCTGTTTTTT. The V gene is TRBV6-1, the J gene TRBJ2-2; D possibly corresponds to TRBD2 (5 bases). V lost 7 bases to trimming and J lost 5 bases, with 14 bases between them. This CDR3 spans 14 amino acids. Looked up from germline, CDR1 is MNHNS and CDR2 is SASEGT.

In this sample, this clone turned up once. The gene calls are TRBV19 and TRBJ1-1; 7 bases line up with TRBD1. Germline lookup yields CDR1 LNHDA and CDR2 SQIVND (reference sequence). The CDR3 sequence is 13 residues long. V lost 4 bases, J lost 4 bases, and 3 bases stayed unmatched. DNA of the CDR3: TGTGCCAGTAGTACGACAGGGTTCACTGAAGCTTTCTTT. Translated, it gives CASSTTGFTEAFF.

The chain has TRBV28 and TRBJ2-5, with D possibly matching TRBD1 (6 bases). CDR1 and CDR2 from the germline V gene are MDHEN and SYDVKM. Between the trimmed V and J ends, which lost 6 bases and 5 bases, there was a span of 16 bases. CDR3 length: 14 residues. In DNA, the CDR3 is TGTGCCAGCAGCACACCGGGGCAGGGGGAGACCCAGTACTTC. This encodes CASSTPGQGETQYF.

The rearrangement joins TRBV6-4 to TRBJ2-5; 12 bases fit TRBD2. CDR3 length: 15 residues. With V trimmed by 5 bases and J by 2 bases, 3 bases remained unmatched. Germline V CDR1 and CDR2: MRHNA, SNTAGT. The DNA for the CDR3 is TGTGCCAGCAGTCCCGGGACTAGCGGGCAAGAGACCCAGTACTTC. Translated: CASSPGTSGQETQYF.

This clone came up once. The rearrangement links TRBV7-2 to TRBJ2-5; no reliable D call. V was pared by 5 bases and J by 5 bases, with 12 bases between. This CDR3 has 13 amino acids. Germline CDR1 reads SGHTA; CDR2 reads FQGNSA. The chain's CDR3 is CASSQASLETQYF. The CDR3 bases are TGTGCCAGCAGCCAAGCTAGTCTCGAGACCCAGTACTTC.

The rearrangement links TRBV18 to TRBJ2-7; the D gene is possibly TRBD2 (6 bases). The CDR3 runs to 13 residues. V lost 3 bases and J lost 3, with 9 bases in between. Germline CDR1 is KGHSH and CDR2 is LQKENI. The CDR3, as DNA: TGTGCCAGCTCACCCGGGGGTGGCTACGAGCAGTACTTC. It yields the protein CASSPGGGYEQYF.

V and J are TRBV7-9 and TRBJ1-2, with a possible D match to TRBD1 (5 bases). The germline V gene encodes CDR1 SEHNR and CDR2 FQNEAQ (reference sequence). The length of the CDR3 is 14 residues. V lost 1 base and J 11 bases, leaving 17 bases between the germline ends. The CDR3 loop is CASSLVGGPSLYTF. The CDR3 DNA follows: TGTGCCAGCAGCTTAGTGGGGGGACCTTCCTTATACACCTTC.

This chain uses TRBV2 with TRBJ2-2; 11 nucleotides line up with TRBD1. CDR1 is SNHLY, CDR2 FYNNEI, per germline. V was pared by 5 bases and J by 5 bases, with 4 bases of the junction left unmatched. The CDR3 has 15 amino acids. The CDR3, as DNA: TGTGCCAGCAGTTGGACAGGGGGCGAAACCGGGGAGCTGTTTTTT. Residues: CASSWTGGETGELFF.

This sequence joins TRBV27 and TRBJ1-2; D is unresolved. The V end lost 0 bases, the J end lost 3 bases, and 8 bases lay between the germline ends. The CDR3 is made up of 14 amino acids. Germline assignment: CDR1 MNHEY and CDR2 SMNVEV (reference sequence). The CDR3: CASSLSARHYGYTF. CDR3 nucleotide sequence: TGTGCCAGCAGTTTATCGGCCCGACACTATGGCTACACCTTC.

About this clone: Germline and junction disagree at one end, which may indicate a read error. J is TRBJ1-2 and V is TRBV4-3, with D possibly matching TRBD1 (6 bases). The CDR3 consists of 14 residues. In germline, CDR1 is LGHNA, CDR2 YSLEER. The CDR3 DNA sequence: TGCACCAGCAGCCAAGATTGGGGGCTTAGTGGCTACACCTTC. It is translated as CTSSQDWGLSGYTF.

The V gene is TRBV28, the J gene TRBJ2-7; D uncertain. The V gene lost 3 bases and the J gene lost 0 bases, with 0 bases spanning the gap. This CDR3 has 11 amino acids. Germline assignment: CDR1 MDHEN and CDR2 SYDVKM. The DNA for the CDR3 is TGTGCCAGCAGTTTCTCCTACGAGCAGTACTTC. It yields the protein CASSFSYEQYF.

The rearrangement joins TRBV7-8 to TRBJ1-1, with a weak D call TRBD1 (6 bases). Per the germline V gene, CDR1 is SGHVS and CDR2 is FQNEAQ. The CDR3 extends over 15 amino acids. The V end was cut by 1 base, the J end by 4 bases, with 13 bases between. The CDR3 reads CASSLDSGGGTEAFF. The DNA of the CDR3 is TGTGCCAGCAGCTTAGACTCCGGGGGCGGCACTGAAGCTTTCTTT.

This clone appeared once. V is TRBV2 and J is TRBJ1-4; D call uncertain. Germline CDR1 SNHLY, CDR2 FYNNEI. This CDR3 contains 14 residues. V lost 3 bases and J 4 bases, leaving 9 bases between the germline ends. CDR3 residues: CASSEWYGNEKLFF. The DNA for the CDR3 is TGTGCCAGCAGTGAGTGGTATGGTAATGAAAAACTGTTTTTT.

The chain joins TRBV7-9 to TRBJ2-2, with 8 bases aligning to TRBD2. Unmatched junction bases numbered 7, after V lost 11 bases and J lost 2 bases. Germline CDR1 and CDR2: SEHNR and FQNEAQ (reference sequence). This CDR3 comprises 14 residues. The CDR3 region is CASLRGGNTGELFF. The CDR3 DNA reads TGTGCCTCTCTCCGGGGGGGAAACACCGGGGAGCTGTTTTTT. Combining the CDR3 with reference TRBV7-9 and TRBJ2-2 gives the whole variable domain DTGVSQNPRHKITKRGQNVTFRCDPISEHNRLYWYRQTLGQGPEFLTYFQNEAQLEKSRLLSDRFSAERPKGSFSTLEIQRTEQGDSAMYLCASLRGGNTGELFFGEGSRLTVL.

The chain couples TRBV13 to TRBJ2-1; D is unresolved. Germline V lookup: CDR1 PRHDT, CDR2 FYEKMQ (reference sequence). Trimming removed 2 bases from V and 7 bases from J, with 6 bases in between. This CDR3 contains 12 residues. The CDR3 DNA sequence: TGTGCCAGCAGCTTAAGCCAGAATGAGCAGTTCTTC. Translated: CASSLSQNEQFF.

This rearrangement joins TRBV29-1 to TRBJ2-1; tentatively, D is TRBD1 (7 bases). Germline CDR1 SQVTM, CDR2 ANQGSEA. Between the trimmed V and J ends, which lost 0 bases and 6 bases, there was a span of 27 bases. This CDR3 region has 19 residues. For the CDR3, the DNA is TGCAGCGTTGAAGACGGGACAGACCCTAGGGGGAGGTTGGGCAATGAGCAGTTCTTC. The encoded protein is CSVEDGTDPRGRLGNEQFF.

The rearrangement joins TRBV5-1 to TRBJ2-2, with 7 bases fitting TRBD1. The CDR3 sequence is 16 residues long. In germline, CDR1 is SGHRS, CDR2 YFSETQ. V shed 0 bases, J shed 0 bases, and the junction held 2 bases outside the gene matches. The chain's CDR3 is CASSLDGTANTGELFF. Written as DNA, the CDR3 is TGCGCCAGCAGCTTGGATGGGACAGCGAACACCGGGGAGCTGTTTTTT. The full variable domain, rest sourced from reference TRBV5-1 and TRBJ2-2, is KAGVTQTPRYLIKTRGQQVTLSCSPISGHRSVSWYQQTPGQGLQFLFEYFSETQRNKGNFPGRFSGRQFSNSRSEMNVSTLELGDSALYLCASSLDGTANTGELFFGEGSRLTVL.

The V call is TRBV5-4, the J call TRBJ2-1; TRBD2 matches at 8 bases. Germline lookup yields CDR1 SGHNT and CDR2 YYREEE (reference sequence). Trimming took 2 bases from V and 6 from J; bases not matched to a gene: 4. The CDR3 is 14 residues long. The CDR3 nucleotides read TGTGCCAGCAGCTTAGCGGGAGTTTCCAATGAGCAGTTCTTC. Amino acid sequence: CASSLAGVSNEQFF.

This clone was found a few times. This sequence joins TRBV7-9 and TRBJ1-2; unclear D gene. Trimming stripped 1 base from V and 6 bases from J, with 6 bases between. This CDR3 region has 12 residues. CDR1 is SEHNR, CDR2 FQNEAQ, per germline (reference sequence). In DNA, the CDR3 is TGTGCCAGCAGCTTAGACAGTAATGGCTACACCTTC. As protein: CASSLDSNGYTF.